This note documents a single TCR beta chain sequence. This clonotype showed up many times. No qualities accompany the bases; no much larger clone lies one base away. From the germline V gene, CDR1 is SGHTA and CDR2 is FQGNSA. The germline V and J ends show losses of 8 bases and 3 bases respectively, and no gene match explains 5 bases of the junction. The CDR3 numbers 15 residues from cysteine through phenylalanine. Only the CDR3 portion is preserved as DNA: 45 bases, with reading frame beginning at the first base. This sample was included in a study of T cells after yellow fever vaccination (dated by TCRdb to about 2019). Notes on the research overall: Memory subsets (EM, EMRA, CM and Tscm) were sorted on a BD FACS Aria III using CD3, CD45RA, CCR7 and CD95 staining. Libraries from fractions with low cell numbers were prepared with the SMART-Seq v4 Ultra Low Input RNA kit. Sorting of memory subsets took place on days 0, 15 and 45 and at 18 months after primary vaccination, as well as on days 0, 15 and 45 after the 30-year booster. To track T-cell clones before and after primary and booster YFV17D yellow fever vaccination, bulk TCR alpha and beta repertoires were sequenced longitudinally. Blood samples were taken at several timepoints before and after primary and secondary immunization, and bulk PBMC replicates and cell subsets were isolated. Two healthy male donors, one aged 18 to 30 and one aged 30 to 40 years, made up the cohort. What the authors observed across the whole study: After the booster, most clones that had expanded after primary vaccination were detected again (approximately 95% of CD4 and around nine tenths of CD8), suggesting broad maintenance of memory. Computational filtering was required because FACS-sorted repertoires could contain abundant contaminating clonotypes from the bulk population. A small share of clonotypes occurred in both CD4 and CD8 compartments, likely arising from convergent recombination. In the sorted memory subsets on day 0, nearly all vaccine-responding clonotypes were below the level of detection. The secondary T-cell response was weaker than the primary response but faster, peaking on day 5 instead of day 15. The study included only two donors, which limits how far the findings can be generalized.

TCR cDNA was synthesized by 5'RACE template switching, through which a universal primer site and unique molecular identifiers were introduced. Priming for cDNA synthesis came from both the TCR alpha and TCR beta constant segments. Library amplification used two PCR steps, and the second PCR step added sample barcodes and sequencing adapters. Sequencing of libraries was done on Illumina HiSeq 2500 (2x100 bp) or NovaSeq (2x150 bp). Under the source paper's analysis protocol: Demultiplexing of reads and collapsing into UMI consensus sequences were performed with MIGEC, and V(D)J alignment was carried out with MiXCR. Clonotypes responding to the vaccine were identified with edgeR on replicate PBMC samples, with the criteria of FDR below 0.01 and a log2 fold change above 5 up to day 15. Each bulk clonotype received a CD4 or CD8 identity based on whether the sequenced CD4 or CD8 repertoire contained that clonotype at higher abundance. To estimate how each clone was distributed across memory phenotypes, clonotype frequencies in memory subsets were weighted by the numbers of FACS-sorted cells. TCRdb reworked the public reads: Q25 trimming with fastp, MiXCR clone assembly, productive beta chains retained. Entries that share a CDR3 protein sequence are merged under the most common genes and DNA. These V and J calls rely on TCRdb rather than the paper's analysis. This sample comprises about 22,000 distinct CDR3 sequences, roughly 5.6% of them detected only once. Of the sample, 20% is held by the ten largest clones.

The treatment or condition label corresponds to: live attenuated yellow fever vaccine strain. PBMCs were isolated from peripheral blood using a standard Ficoll-Paque protocol. RNA from sorted memory subsets was extracted with the RNeasy Micro Kit. In this chain, TRBV7-2 is recombined with TRBJ2-3; 13 of the junction bases match TRBD2. The sequence was collected from a man aged 18 to 30 who received the YFV17D yellow fever vaccine. The sample in question was PBMCs, either bulk or a sorted T-cell subset (CD4+, CD8+, memory, or dextramer-sorted; not recorded which), obtained more than 35 days after the first yellow fever vaccination. The CDR3 here reads CASGTSGGGTDTQYF. The DNA sequence is given as TGTGCCAGCGGTACTAGCGGGGGGGGAACAGATACGCAGTATTTT.